A single sample is the source of the 5 T cell receptor beta chains below, sequenced in a study of T cells in Graves' hyperthyroidism and ophthalmopathy. The CDR3 regions of TCR beta were amplified from RNA transcripts. In the first-round RT-PCR of the TCR CDR3, the HTBI primer set was used. Each CDR3 protein is one row after TCRdb ran MiXCR on the multiplex PCR reads. The sample lists 700,000 to 950,000 distinct CDR3 sequences, roughly a third occurring once. What was sequenced was blood. The source is a woman aged 35 to 49 with Graves' hyperthyroidism.

This clonotype was detected a few times. This chain uses TRBV6-6 with TRBJ1-2; the D is unclear. This CDR3 is 13 amino acids long. The germline gives CDR1 MNHNY, CDR2 SVGAGI (reference sequence). Trimming left V 5 bases short and J 4 bases short, with 11 bases between. DNA of the CDR3: TGTGCCAGCAGTGAATCGGTGGTCTATGGCTACACCTTC. Translated, it gives CASSESVVYGYTF.

The CDR3 is CSVGDGTGVEKLFF. The CDR3 region has the DNA TGCAGCGTTGGGGACGGGACAGGGGTTGAAAAACTGTTTTTT. V and J are TRBV29-1 and TRBJ1-4, with 10 nucleotides matching TRBD1. From germline, CDR1 is SQVTM and CDR2 ANQGSEA. The CDR3 is made up of 14 amino acids. Trimming removed 4 bases from V and 7 bases from J; junction bases left unmatched: 6.

Comment on this clonotype: One junction end disagrees with the germline gene, perhaps due to a read error. The rearrangement joins TRBV10-3 to TRBJ2-7; TRBD2 is a possible D gene (6 bases). Germline V lookup: CDR1 ENHRY, CDR2 SYGVKD. The CDR3 length is 13 residues. The CDR3 nucleotides read TGTGCCATCATGACGGGAGATTCCTACGAGCGGTACTTC. It specifies CAIMTGDSYERYF.

This clonotype was seen just once. Here the CDR3 DNA reads TGTGCCAGCAGTTACCCTTCGGGACAGATAAACAACTATGGCTACACCTTC. Amino acid sequence: CASSYPSGQINNYGYTF. The J gene is TRBJ1-2, the V gene TRBV6-2 or TRBV6-3; 7 bases align to TRBD1. The CDR3 is 17 amino acids. Germline V gene sequence: CDR1 MNHEY, CDR2 SVGEGT. V lost 2 bases to trimming and J lost 2 bases; unmatched junction nucleotides: 11.

This clonotype has only a few counts. The chain is built from TRBV7-8 and TRBJ1-2; D might be TRBD1 (5 bases). Germline V gene sequence: CDR1 SGHVS, CDR2 FQNEAQ. The length of the CDR3 is 15 residues. Deletions cut 1 base from V and 2 bases from J, with 11 bases between. CDR3 loop: CASSLVGGGNYGYTF. The CDR3 nucleotides read TGTGCCAGCAGCTTAGTTGGGGGGGGAAACTATGGCTACACCTTC. The full variable domain, rest sourced from reference TRBV7-8 and TRBJ1-2, is GAGVSQSPRYKVAKRGQDVALRCDPISGHVSLFWYQQALGQGPEFLTYFQNEAQLDKSGLPSDRFFAERPEGSVSTLKIQRTQQEDSAVYLCASSLVGGGNYGYTFGSGTRLTVV.